This T cell receptor (beta chain) derives from a study of control samples from healthy donors and cancer patients. The ends were cut back, 8 bases at V and 2 bases at J, with 12 bases in the middle. CDR3 size: 13 residues. TCRdb's table, derived via immunoSEQ multiplex PCR, lists solely in-frame clones and lacks some. The sample holds about 35,000 clones, 80% to 95% seen once. This TCR was sampled from a man in his forties or fifties with colorectal cancer. Sequencing was done on a sample of PBMCs. This chain connects TRBV12-3 or TRBV12-4 to TRBJ1-2; D gene unclear. The CDR3 protein is CASGTLRNYGYTF. The CDR3 DNA reads TGTGCCAGCGGCACATTACGGAACTATGGCTACACCTTC.